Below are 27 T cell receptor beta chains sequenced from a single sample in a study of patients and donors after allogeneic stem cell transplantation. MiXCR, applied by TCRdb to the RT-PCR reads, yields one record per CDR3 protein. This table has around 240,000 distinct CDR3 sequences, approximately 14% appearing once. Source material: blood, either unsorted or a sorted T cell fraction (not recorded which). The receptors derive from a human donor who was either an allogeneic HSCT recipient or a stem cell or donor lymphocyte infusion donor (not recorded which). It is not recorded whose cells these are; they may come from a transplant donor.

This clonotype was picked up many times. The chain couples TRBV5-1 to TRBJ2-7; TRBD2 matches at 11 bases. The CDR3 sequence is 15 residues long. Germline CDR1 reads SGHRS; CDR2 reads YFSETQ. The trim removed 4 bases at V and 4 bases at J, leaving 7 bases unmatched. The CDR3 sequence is CASSRDGTSGYEQYF. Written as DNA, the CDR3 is TGCGCCAGCAGCAGGGACGGGACTAGCGGATACGAGCAGTACTTC. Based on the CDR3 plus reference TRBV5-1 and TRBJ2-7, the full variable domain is KAGVTQTPRYLIKTRGQQVTLSCSPISGHRSVSWYQQTPGQGLQFLFEYFSETQRNKGNFPGRFSGRQFSNSRSEMNVSTLELGDSALYLCASSRDGTSGYEQYFGPGTRLTVT.

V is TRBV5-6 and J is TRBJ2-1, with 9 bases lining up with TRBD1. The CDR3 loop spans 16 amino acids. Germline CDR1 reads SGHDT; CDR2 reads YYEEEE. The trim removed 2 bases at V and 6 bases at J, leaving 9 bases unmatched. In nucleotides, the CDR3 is TGTGCCAGCAGCTTAAGGACCGGGACAGGGCGCAATGAGCAGTTCTTC. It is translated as CASSLRTGTGRNEQFF.

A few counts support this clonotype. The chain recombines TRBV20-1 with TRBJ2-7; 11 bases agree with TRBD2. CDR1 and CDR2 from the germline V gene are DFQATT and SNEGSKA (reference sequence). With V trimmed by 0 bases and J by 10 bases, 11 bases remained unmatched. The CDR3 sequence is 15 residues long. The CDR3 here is CSARDRTASGGSQYF. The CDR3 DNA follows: TGCAGTGCTAGAGACCGAACGGCTAGCGGGGGGTCACAGTACTTC.

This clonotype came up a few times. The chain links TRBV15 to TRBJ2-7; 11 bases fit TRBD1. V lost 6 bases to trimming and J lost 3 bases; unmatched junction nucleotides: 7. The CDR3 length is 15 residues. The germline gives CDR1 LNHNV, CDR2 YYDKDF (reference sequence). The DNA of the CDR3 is TGTGCCACCAGAGGGGGACAGGGGGGGCTCTACGAGCAGTACTTC. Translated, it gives CATRGGQGGLYEQYF.

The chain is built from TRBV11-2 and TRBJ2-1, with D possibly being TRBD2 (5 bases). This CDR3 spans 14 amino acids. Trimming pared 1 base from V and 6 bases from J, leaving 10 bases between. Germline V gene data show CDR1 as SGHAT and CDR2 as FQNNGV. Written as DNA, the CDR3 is TGTGCCAGCAGCTTAGCCCTAGCTACCAATGAGCAGTTCTTC. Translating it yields CASSLALATNEQFF.

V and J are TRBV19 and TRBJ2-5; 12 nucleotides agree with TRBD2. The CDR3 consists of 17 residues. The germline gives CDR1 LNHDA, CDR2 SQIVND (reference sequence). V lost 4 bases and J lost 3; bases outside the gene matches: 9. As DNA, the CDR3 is TGTGCCAGTAGTAAGATGGTGCGACTAGCGGGGGAAGAGACCCAGTACTTC. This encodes CASSKMVRLAGEETQYF. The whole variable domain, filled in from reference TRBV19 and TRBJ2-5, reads DGGITQSPKYLFRKEGQNVTLSCEQNLNHDAMYWYRQDPGQGLRLIYYSQIVNDFQKGDIAEGYSVSREKKESFPLTVTSAQKNPTAFYLCASSKMVRLAGEETQYFGPGTRLLVL.

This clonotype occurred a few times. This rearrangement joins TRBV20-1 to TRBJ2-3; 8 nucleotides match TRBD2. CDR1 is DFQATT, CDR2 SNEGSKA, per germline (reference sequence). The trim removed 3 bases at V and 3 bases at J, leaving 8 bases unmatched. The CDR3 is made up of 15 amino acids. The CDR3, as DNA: TGCAGTGCTAGGGGGCTAGCGGGTAAAACAGATACGCAGTATTTT. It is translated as CSARGLAGKTDTQYF.

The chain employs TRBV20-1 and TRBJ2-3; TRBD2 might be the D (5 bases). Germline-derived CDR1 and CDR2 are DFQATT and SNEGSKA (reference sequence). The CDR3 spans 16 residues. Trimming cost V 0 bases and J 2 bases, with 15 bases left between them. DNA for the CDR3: TGCAGTGCTAGAGACGAATTAGGAGGTTTCACAGATACGCAGTATTTT. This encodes CSARDELGGFTDTQYF.

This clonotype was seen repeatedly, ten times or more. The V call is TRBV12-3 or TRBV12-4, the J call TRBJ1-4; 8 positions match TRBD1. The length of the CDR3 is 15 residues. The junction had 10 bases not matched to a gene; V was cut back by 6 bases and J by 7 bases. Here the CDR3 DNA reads TGTGCCAGCAGCAAAGGACAGGGACTTCGTGAAAAACTGTTTTTT. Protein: CASSKGQGLREKLFF.

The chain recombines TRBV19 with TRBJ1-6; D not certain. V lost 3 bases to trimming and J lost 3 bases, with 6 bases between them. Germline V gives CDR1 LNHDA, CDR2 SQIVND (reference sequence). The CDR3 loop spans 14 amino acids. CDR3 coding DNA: TGTGCCAGTAGTATGGGCAGCTATAATTCACCCCTCCACTTT. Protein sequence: CASSMGSYNSPLHF.

The CDR3 DNA follows: TGTGCCAGCTCACCGCTTCAGGGGGCGGACTCACCCCTCCACTTT. Its translation: CASSPLQGADSPLHF. The chain links TRBV18 to TRBJ1-6; 8 bases fit TRBD1. Trimming at V came to 3 bases and at J to 10 bases, leaving 8 bases not matched to a gene. Germline CDR1 reads KGHSH; CDR2 reads LQKENI. CDR3 length: 15 amino acids.

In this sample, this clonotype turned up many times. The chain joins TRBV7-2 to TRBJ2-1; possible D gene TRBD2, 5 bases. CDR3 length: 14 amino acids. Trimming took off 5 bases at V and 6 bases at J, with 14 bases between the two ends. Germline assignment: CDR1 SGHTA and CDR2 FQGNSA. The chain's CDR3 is CASSPQLAGNEQFF. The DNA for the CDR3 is TGTGCCAGCAGCCCCCAGCTAGCAGGCAATGAGCAGTTCTTC.

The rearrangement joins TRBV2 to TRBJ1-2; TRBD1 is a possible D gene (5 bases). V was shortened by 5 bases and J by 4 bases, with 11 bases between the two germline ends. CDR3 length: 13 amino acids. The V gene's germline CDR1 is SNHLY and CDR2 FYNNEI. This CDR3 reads CASSSLTAYGYTF. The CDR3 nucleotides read TGTGCCAGCAGTTCACTGACAGCCTATGGCTACACCTTC.

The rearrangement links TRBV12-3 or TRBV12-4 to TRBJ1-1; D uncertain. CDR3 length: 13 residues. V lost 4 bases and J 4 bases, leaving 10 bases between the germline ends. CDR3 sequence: CASSYGEGTEAFF. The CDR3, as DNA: TGTGCCAGCAGTTATGGGGAGGGCACTGAAGCTTTCTTT.

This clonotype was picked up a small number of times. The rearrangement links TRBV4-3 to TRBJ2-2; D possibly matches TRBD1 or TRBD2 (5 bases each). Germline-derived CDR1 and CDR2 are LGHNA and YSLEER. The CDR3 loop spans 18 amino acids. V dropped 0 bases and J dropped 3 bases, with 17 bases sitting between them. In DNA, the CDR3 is TGCGCCAGCAGCCAAGACCCCAAAACCGGGGCGTACACCGGGGAGCTGTTTTTT. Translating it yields CASSQDPKTGAYTGELFF.

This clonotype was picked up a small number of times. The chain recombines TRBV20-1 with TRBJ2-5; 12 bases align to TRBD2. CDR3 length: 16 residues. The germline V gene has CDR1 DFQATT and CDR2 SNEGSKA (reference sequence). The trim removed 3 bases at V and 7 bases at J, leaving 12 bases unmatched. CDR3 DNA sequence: TGCAGTGCTAGGGAGACTAGCGGGGGATTAATGGCGACCCAGTACTTC. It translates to CSARETSGGLMATQYF.

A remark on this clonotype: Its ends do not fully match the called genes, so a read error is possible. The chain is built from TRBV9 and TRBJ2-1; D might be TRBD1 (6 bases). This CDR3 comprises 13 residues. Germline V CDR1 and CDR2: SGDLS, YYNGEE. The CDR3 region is CGSVANRVGEQFF. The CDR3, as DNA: TGTGGCAGCGTAGCCAACAGGGTGGGTGAGCAGTTCTTC.

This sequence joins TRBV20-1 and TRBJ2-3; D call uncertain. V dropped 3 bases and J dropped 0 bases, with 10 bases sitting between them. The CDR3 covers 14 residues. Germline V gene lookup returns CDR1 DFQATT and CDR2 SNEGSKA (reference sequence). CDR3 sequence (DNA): TGCAGTGCTAGTTTATTCTCTAGCACAGATACGCAGTATTTT. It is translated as CSASLFSSTDTQYF.

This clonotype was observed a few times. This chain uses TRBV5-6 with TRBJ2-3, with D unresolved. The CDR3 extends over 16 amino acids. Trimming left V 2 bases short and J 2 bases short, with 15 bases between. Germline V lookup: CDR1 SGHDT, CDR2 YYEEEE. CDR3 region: CASSLGWGSDTDTQYF. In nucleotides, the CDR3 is TGTGCCAGCAGCTTAGGATGGGGATCGGACACAGATACGCAGTATTTT.

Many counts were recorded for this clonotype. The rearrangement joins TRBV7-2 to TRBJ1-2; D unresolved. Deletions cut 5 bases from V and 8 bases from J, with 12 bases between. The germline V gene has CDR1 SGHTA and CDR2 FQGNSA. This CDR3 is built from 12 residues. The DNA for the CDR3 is TGTGCCAGCAGCCAACGGGGTGGCGGCTACACCTTC. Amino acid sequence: CASSQRGGGYTF.

The CDR3 DNA follows: TGTGCCAGCAGTTACGGGCAGGAGGGTGGAAACACCATATATTTT. Translating gives CASSYGQEGGNTIYF. The chain has TRBV6-5 and TRBJ1-3; D not certain. CDR3 length: 15 residues. In germline, CDR1 is MNHEY, CDR2 SVGAGI. V was cut by 2 bases and J by 3 bases, with 11 bases left in between.

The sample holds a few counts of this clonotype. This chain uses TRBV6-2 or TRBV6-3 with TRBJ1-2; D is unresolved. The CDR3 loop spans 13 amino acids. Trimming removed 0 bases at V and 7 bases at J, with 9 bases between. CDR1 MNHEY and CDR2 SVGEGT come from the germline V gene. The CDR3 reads CASSYSPQIGYTF. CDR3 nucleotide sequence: TGTGCCAGCAGTTACTCGCCCCAAATTGGCTACACCTTC.

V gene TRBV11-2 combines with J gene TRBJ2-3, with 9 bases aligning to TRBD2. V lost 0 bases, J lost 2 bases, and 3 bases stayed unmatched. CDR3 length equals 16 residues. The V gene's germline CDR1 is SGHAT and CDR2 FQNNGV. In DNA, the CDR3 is TGTGCCAGCAGCTTAGATGGACTAGCGAACACAGATACGCAGTATTTT. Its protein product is CASSLDGLANTDTQYF. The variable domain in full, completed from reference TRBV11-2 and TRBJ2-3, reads EAGVAQSPRYKIIEKRQSVAFWCNPISGHATLYWYQQILGQGPKLLIQFQNNGVVDDSQLPKDRFSAERLKGVDSTLKIQPAKLEDSAVYLCASSLDGLANTDTQYFGPGTRLTVL.

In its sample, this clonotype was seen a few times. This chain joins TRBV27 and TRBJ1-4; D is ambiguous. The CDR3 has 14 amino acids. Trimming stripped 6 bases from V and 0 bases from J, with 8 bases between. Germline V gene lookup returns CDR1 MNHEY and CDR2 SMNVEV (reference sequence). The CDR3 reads CASSKDSTNEKLFF. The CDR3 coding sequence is TGTGCCAGCAGCAAAGACTCAACTAATGAAAAACTGTTTTTT.

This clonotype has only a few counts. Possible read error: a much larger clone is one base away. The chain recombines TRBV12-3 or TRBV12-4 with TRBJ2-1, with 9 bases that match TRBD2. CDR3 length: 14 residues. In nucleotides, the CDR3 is TGTGCCACACTAATAGCGGGGGTTAACAATGAGCAGTCCTTC. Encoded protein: CATLIAGVNNEQSF.

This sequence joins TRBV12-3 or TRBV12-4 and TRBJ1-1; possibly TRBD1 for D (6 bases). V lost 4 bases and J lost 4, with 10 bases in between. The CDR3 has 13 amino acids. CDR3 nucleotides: TGTGCCAGCAGTTCTCAGGGGTCCACTGAAGCTTTCTTT. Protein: CASSSQGSTEAFF.

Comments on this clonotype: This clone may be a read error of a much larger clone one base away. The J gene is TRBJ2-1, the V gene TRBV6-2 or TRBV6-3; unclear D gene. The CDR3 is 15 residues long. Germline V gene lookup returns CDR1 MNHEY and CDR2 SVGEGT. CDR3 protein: CASSYFTSSCNEQFF. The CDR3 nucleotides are TGTGCCAGCAGTTATTTTACGAGCTCCTGCAATGAGCAGTTCTTC.